This is a list of T cell receptor beta chains from one sample in a study of shared clonotypes between healthy human individuals. Clones were sequenced by immunoSEQ multiplex PCR, and TCRdb holds only the in-frame ones, with some missing. The sample has more than 2 million clones, about 94% seen once. The sample comprised naive CD8+ T cells from PBMCs. These receptor sequences come from a young man in good health. Some clones in this sample may be carry-over from other donors' samples. Each CDR3 is given with its conserved first and last residue. Fields, in order: V gene, D gene, clone size, J gene, CDR3 DNA, CDR3 protein. D genes are given only for firm matches. Expanded clones get a size class; other rows say once, few or many, or leave the size out.

>TRBV6-1|.|.|TRBJ2-2
TGTGCCAGCATCGAACCCGGGGAGCTGTTTTTT
CASIEPGELFF
>TRBV4-3|.|.|TRBJ2-3
TGCGCCAGCAGCCAAGATCCCGAGGATACGCAGTATTTT
CASSQDPEDTQYF
>TRBV18|TRBD2|.|TRBJ2-3
TGTGCCAGCTCACCTTATTTGGGACTAGCGGGAGAAGATACGCAGTATTTT
CASSPYLGLAGEDTQYF
>TRBV27|TRBD1|.|TRBJ1-1
TGTGCCAGCAGTTTGACAGGGGGATTACGGACTGAAGCTTTCTTT
CASSLTGGLRTEAFF
>TRBV7-8|TRBD2|.|TRBJ2-3
TGTGCCAGTACGCGGGAGGTTAGCACAGATACGCAGTATTTT
CASTREVSTDTQYF
>TRBV7-9|TRBD2|.|TRBJ2-7
TGTGCCAGCAGCCCACTGTTAGCGGGAGGGGTCGACGAGCAGTACTTC
CASSPLLAGGVDEQYF
>TRBV6-5|TRBD1|.|TRBJ2-2
TGTGCCAGCAGTTTACAGGGGGATACCGGGGAGCTGTTTTTT
CASSLQGDTGELFF
>TRBV5-8|TRBD1|.|TRBJ1-4
TGTGCCAGCAGCGGTGGACAGGGGCAAGCTAATGAAAAACTGTTTTTT
CASSGGQGQANEKLFF
>TRBV28|.|.|TRBJ2-7
TGTGCCAGCAGCGGTCTAGCTAGAACGCCCTCCTACGAGCAGTACTTC
CASSGLARTPSYEQYF
>TRBV27|.|.|TRBJ1-2
TGTGCCAGCAGAATCTTAAATTCCGGGACGGGGGATGGGGGCTACACCTTC
CASRILNSGTGDGGYTF
>TRBV11-2|.|.|TRBJ1-1
TGTGCCAGCAGCTACCCCCCGGTAGGCTGGGCTTTCTTT
CASSYPPVGWAFF
>TRBV9|.|.|TRBJ1-2
TGTGCCAGCAGCGGCACTGACGGGACGGCCTATGGCTACACCTTC
CASSGTDGTAYGYTF
>TRBV25-1|TRBD1|.|TRBJ1-1
TGTGCCAGCAGTGACCCGGACAGGGGCAATCCAGAAACTGAAGCTTTCTTT
CASSDPDRGNPETEAFF
>TRBV2|TRBD2|.|TRBJ2-1
TGTGCCAGCACCTATCAGGACGGGCTAGCGGCCTACAATGAGCAGTTCTTC
CASTYQDGLAAYNEQFF
>TRBV7-8|.|.|TRBJ2-5
TGTGCCAGCAGCTTAGGATCCTACCATGGCCAAGAGACCCAGTACTTC
CASSLGSYHGQETQYF
>TRBV11-2|.|.|TRBJ1-1
TGTGCCAGCAGCTTGTCCCTGGAAGCTTTCTTT
CASSLSLEAFF
>TRBV5-1|.|.|TRBJ2-1
TGCGCCAGCAGCCTCACAACGCGCTCCTACAATGAGCAGTTCTTC
CASSLTTRSYNEQFF
>TRBV27|.|once|TRBJ1-5
TGTGCCAGCAGTTTATCGCAGTATCAGCCCCAGCATTTT
CASSLSQYQPQHF
>TRBV6-6|.|.|TRBJ2-7
TGTGCCAGCAGTCTCGGGGCCTACGAGCAGTACTTC
CASSLGAYEQYF
>TRBV5-1|.|.|TRBJ2-7
TGCGCCAGCAGCTTAACAGGTTCCCCCTACGAGCAGTACTTC
CASSLTGSPYEQYF
>TRBV28|TRBD1|.|TRBJ2-7
TGTGCCAGCAGTGCGGACAGGGAGGTCTACGAGCAGTACTTC
CASSADREVYEQYF
>TRBV27|.|once|TRBJ2-1
TGTGCCAGCAGTTTATTGAGAGGTTTCAATGAGCAGTTCTTC
CASSLLRGFNEQFF
>TRBV18|.|.|TRBJ2-5
TGTGCCAGCCAACCGGTCGAGTGGGCCGGGGAGACCCAGTACTTC
CASQPVEWAGETQYF
>TRBV11-2|.|.|TRBJ2-7
TGTGCCAGCAGCTTAGGAACGGGGCCAAGGGAGCAGTACTTC
CASSLGTGPREQYF
>TRBV6-1|TRBD1|.|TRBJ1-1
TGTGCCAGCAGTCAGAAAAGGGGGCAGAGCACTGAAGCTTTCTTT
CASSQKRGQSTEAFF
>TRBV19|TRBD1|.|TRBJ2-7
TGTGCCAGTAGTATGGGGACAGGGGGGAACGAGCAGTACTTC
CASSMGTGGNEQYF
>TRBV28|.|.|TRBJ1-4
TGTGCCAGCAGCTTTGGACCGCGGAACTTT
CASSFGPRNF
>TRBV15|TRBD2|.|TRBJ2-1
TGTGCCACCAGCAGAGGTGGTAGCGGGAGGAATGGGGAGCAGTTCTTC
CATSRGGSGRNGEQFF
>TRBV19|.|.|TRBJ2-2
TGTGCCAGTAGTATAGATCTCGAGACAGCGAACACCGGGGAGCTGTTTTTT
CASSIDLETANTGELFF
>TRBV5-6|TRBD1|.|TRBJ1-2
TGTGCCAGCAGCTTGGGTAGACAGGGGGCCGACGGCTACACCTTC
CASSLGRQGADGYTF
>TRBV19|TRBD2|.|TRBJ2-1
TGTGCCAGTAGTATAGGTTTGGGACTAGCGGGGAATGAGCAGTTCTTC
CASSIGLGLAGNEQFF
>TRBV14|.|few|TRBJ1-1
TGTGCCAGCAGCCTCCAGGGATTCACTGAAGCTTTCTTT
CASSLQGFTEAFF
>TRBV12-5|.|.|TRBJ2-3
TGTGCTAGTGGGGCGGGACTAGATACGCAGTATTTT
CASGAGLDTQYF
>TRBV11-2|TRBD1|.|TRBJ2-7
TGTGCCAGCAGCTTACGGACAGGCGGAACCTACGAGCAGTACTTC
CASSLRTGGTYEQYF
>TRBV11-2|.|.|TRBJ2-7
TGTGCCAGCATCAATCGGGACCGACCCTACGAGCAGTACTTC
CASINRDRPYEQYF
>TRBV7-2|TRBD2|once|TRBJ2-7
TGTGCCAGCAGCTCTGCCCGGTCACTAGCGGGATACGAGCAGTACTTC
CASSSARSLAGYEQYF
>TRBV7-9|.|.|TRBJ1-1
TGTGCCAGCAGCTTAGAGTTAGGGGTGAGGGACACTGAAGCTTTCTTT
CASSLELGVRDTEAFF
>TRBV10-1|.|once|TRBJ2-7
TGCGCCAGCAGCTACAACTCCTACGAGCAGTACTTC
CASSYNSYEQYF
>TRBV9|.|.|TRBJ1-1
TGTGCCAGCAGCGTAGTCGAGGGGGAAGGCACTGAAGCTTTCTTT
CASSVVEGEGTEAFF
>TRBV4-3|.|.|TRBJ1-3
TGCGCCAGCAGCCAAGGGGGACGTGGAAACACCATATATTTT
CASSQGGRGNTIYF
>TRBV2|TRBD2|.|TRBJ2-1
TGTGCCAGCAGTCGTCATCTAGCGGACTACAATGAGCAGTTCTTC
CASSRHLADYNEQFF
>TRBV6-1|.|.|TRBJ2-7
TGTGCCAGCAGTGAAGGCCAGACCTACGAGCAGTACTTC
CASSEGQTYEQYF
>TRBV29-1|TRBD1|.|TRBJ1-1
TGCAGCGACCGACAGGGGATGAACACTGAAGCTTTCTTT
CSDRQGMNTEAFF
>TRBV7-3|.|once|TRBJ2-3
TGTGCCAGCAGCTTAACCCCCCGGGACTTAAGTACAGATACGCAGTATTTT
CASSLTPRDLSTDTQYF
>TRBV9|.|.|TRBJ2-1
TGTGCCAGCAGCGTAGCAGGTGGGGGATGGGATGAGCAGTTCTTC
CASSVAGGGWDEQFF
>TRBV10-2|.|.|TRBJ2-1
TGCGCCAGCGCAACCTTCTGGGCAGGGGCGGTTAATGAGCAGTTCTTC
CASATFWAGAVNEQFF
>TRBV27|TRBD1|.|TRBJ1-1
TGTGCCAGCATTCTTGGACAGGGGGCCAGCACTGAAGCTTTCTTT
CASILGQGASTEAFF
>TRBV6-1|.|.|TRBJ2-1
TGTGCCAGCAGTGAAGCGCTCGCCAATGAGCAGTTCTTC
CASSEALANEQFF